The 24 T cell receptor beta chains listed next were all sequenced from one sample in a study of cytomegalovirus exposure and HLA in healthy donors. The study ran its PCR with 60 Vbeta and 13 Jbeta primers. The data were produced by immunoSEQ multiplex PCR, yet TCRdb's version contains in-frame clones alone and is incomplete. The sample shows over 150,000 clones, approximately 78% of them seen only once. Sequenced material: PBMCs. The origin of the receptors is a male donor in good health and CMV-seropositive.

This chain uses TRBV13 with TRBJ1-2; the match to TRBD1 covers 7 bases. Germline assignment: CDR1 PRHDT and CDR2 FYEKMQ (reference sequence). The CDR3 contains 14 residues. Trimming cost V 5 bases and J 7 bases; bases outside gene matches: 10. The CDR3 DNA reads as TGTGCCAGCAGCAGGGGACAGCCCCTTGGTGGCTACACCTTC. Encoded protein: CASSRGQPLGGYTF.

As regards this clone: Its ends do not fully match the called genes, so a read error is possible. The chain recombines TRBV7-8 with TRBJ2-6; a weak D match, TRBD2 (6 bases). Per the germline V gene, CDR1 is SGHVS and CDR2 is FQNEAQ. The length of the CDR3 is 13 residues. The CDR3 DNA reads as TGTGCCAGCAGCCGACGCGGGGCCAACGGCCTGACTTTC. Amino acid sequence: CASSRRGANGLTF.

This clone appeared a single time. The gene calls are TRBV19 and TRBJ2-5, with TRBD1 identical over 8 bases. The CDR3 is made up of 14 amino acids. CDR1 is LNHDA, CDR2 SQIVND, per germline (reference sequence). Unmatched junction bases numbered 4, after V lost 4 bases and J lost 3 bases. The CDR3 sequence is CASSTKQGEETQYF. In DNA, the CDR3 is TGTGCCAGTAGTACCAAACAGGGGGAAGAGACCCAGTACTTC.

The CDR3 is CASSFLRGGARSYEQYF. The CDR3 nucleotides read TGTGCCAGCAGTTTCCTACGGGGGGGGGCGCGGAGTTACGAGCAGTACTTC. The V gene is TRBV28, the J gene TRBJ2-7; 8 bases line up with TRBD2. Germline V gene lookup returns CDR1 MDHEN and CDR2 SYDVKM. The CDR3 is 17 amino acids. Trimming removed 3 bases from V and 4 bases from J; junction bases left unmatched: 14.

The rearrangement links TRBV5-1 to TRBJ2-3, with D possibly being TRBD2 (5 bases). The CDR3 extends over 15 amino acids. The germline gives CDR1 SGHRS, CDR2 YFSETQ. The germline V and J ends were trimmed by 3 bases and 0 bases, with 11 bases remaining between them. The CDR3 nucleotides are TGCGCCAGCAGCTACGGCCGACTAAGCACAGATACGCAGTATTTT. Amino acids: CASSYGRLSTDTQYF.

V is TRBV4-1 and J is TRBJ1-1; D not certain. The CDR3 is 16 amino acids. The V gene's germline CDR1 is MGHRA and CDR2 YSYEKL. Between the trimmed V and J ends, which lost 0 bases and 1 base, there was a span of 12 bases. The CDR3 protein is CASSQEPRFRNTEAFF. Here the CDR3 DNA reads TGCGCCAGCAGCCAAGAACCAAGATTCAGGAACACTGAAGCTTTCTTT.

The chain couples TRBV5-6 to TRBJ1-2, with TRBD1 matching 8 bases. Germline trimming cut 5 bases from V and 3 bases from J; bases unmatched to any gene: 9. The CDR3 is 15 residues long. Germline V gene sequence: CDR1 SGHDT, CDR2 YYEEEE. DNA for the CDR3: TGTGCCAGCAGATGGGATCAGGGGGCGTACTATGGCTACACCTTC. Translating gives CASRWDQGAYYGYTF.

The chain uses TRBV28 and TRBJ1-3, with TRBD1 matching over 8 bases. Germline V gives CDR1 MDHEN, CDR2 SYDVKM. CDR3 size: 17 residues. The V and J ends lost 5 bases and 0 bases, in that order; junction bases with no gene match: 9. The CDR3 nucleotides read TGTGCCAGCAGTCCTCGACAGGGGATGAGCTCTGGAAACACCATATATTTT. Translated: CASSPRQGMSSGNTIYF.

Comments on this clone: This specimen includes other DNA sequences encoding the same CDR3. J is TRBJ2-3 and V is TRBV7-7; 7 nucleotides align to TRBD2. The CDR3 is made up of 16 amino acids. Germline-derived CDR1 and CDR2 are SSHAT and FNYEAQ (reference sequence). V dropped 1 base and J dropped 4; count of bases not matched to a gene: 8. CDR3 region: CASSLDPSGGADTQYF. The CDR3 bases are TGTGCCAGCAGCTTAGACCCTAGCGGTGGTGCAGATACGCAGTATTTT. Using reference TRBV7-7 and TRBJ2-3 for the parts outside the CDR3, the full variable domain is GAGVSQSPRYKVTKRGQDVTLRCDPISSHATLYWYQQALGQGPEFLTYFNYEAQPDKSGLPSDRFSAERPEGSISTLTIQRTEQRDSAMYRCASSLDPSGGADTQYFGPGTRLTVL.

CDR3 nucleotides: TGTGCCAGTAGTATGAGATTAACTAATGAAAAACTGTTTTTT. Protein sequence: CASSMRLTNEKLFF. The gene calls are TRBV19 and TRBJ1-4; the D is unclear. This CDR3 is 14 amino acids long. V was cut by 3 bases and J by 1 base, with 6 bases left in between. CDR1 is LNHDA, CDR2 SQIVND, per germline (reference sequence).

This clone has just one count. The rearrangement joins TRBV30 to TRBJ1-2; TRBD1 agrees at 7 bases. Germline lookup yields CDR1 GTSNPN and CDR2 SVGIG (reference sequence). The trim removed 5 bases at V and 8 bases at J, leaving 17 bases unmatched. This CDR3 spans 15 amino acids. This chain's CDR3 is CAWGDDRQGTRGYTF. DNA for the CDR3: TGTGCCTGGGGGGACGACCGACAGGGAACGAGGGGCTACACCTTC.

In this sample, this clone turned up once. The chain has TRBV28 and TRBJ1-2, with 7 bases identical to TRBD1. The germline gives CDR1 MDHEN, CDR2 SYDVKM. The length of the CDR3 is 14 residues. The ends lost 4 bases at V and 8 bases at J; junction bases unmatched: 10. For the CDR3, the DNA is TGTGCCAGCAGTTACAACAGGGGTTTGGAGGGCTACACCTTC. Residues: CASSYNRGLEGYTF.

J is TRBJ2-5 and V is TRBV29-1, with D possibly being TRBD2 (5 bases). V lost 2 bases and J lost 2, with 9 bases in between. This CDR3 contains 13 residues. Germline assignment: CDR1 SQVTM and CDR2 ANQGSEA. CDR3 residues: CSVESSGQETQYF. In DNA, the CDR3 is TGCAGCGTTGAATCGAGCGGTCAAGAGACCCAGTACTTC.

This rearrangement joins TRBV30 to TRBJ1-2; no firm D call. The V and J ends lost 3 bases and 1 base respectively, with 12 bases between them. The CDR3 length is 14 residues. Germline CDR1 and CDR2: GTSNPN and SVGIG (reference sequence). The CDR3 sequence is CAWRLGGSNYGYTF. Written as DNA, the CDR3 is TGTGCCTGGAGATTAGGCGGGAGTAACTATGGCTACACCTTC.

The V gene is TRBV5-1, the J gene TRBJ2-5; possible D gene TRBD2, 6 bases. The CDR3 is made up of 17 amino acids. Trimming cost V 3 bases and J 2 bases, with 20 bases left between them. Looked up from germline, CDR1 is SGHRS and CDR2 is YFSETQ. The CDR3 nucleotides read TGCGCCAGCAGCTCCACCGGAGGCGCGGGACGACAAGAGACCCAGTACTTC. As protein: CASSSTGGAGRQETQYF.

In DNA form, the CDR3 reads TGTGCCAGCAACCGTTTAGGGGGCGGGGAGGCCCAGTACTTC. Translated: CASNRLGGGEAQYF. The chain couples TRBV28 to TRBJ2-5, with a possible D match to TRBD1 (7 bases). The V gene lost 7 bases and the J gene lost 9 bases, with 21 bases spanning the gap. Germline V gene data show CDR1 as MDHEN and CDR2 as SYDVKM. The CDR3 has 14 residues.

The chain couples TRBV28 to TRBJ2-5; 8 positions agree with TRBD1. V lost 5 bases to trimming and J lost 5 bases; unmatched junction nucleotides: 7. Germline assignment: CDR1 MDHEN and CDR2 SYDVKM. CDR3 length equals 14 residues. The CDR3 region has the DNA TGTGCCAGCAGTCGGACAGGGCTCATGGAGACCCAGTACTTC. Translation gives CASSRTGLMETQYF.

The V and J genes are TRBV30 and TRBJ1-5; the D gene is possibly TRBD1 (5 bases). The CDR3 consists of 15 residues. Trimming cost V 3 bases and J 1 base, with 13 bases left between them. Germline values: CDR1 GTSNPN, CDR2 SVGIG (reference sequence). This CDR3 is CAWSGRWGSNQPQHF. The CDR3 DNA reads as TGTGCCTGGAGCGGTCGGTGGGGCAGCAATCAGCCCCAGCATTTT.

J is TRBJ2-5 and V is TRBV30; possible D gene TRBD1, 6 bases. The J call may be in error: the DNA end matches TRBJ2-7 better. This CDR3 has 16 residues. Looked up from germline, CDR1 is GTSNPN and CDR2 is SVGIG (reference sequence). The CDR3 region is CAWIPRGKRVTYEQYF. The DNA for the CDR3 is TGTGCCTGGATCCCCAGGGGCAAGAGGGTCACCTACGAGCAGTACTTC.

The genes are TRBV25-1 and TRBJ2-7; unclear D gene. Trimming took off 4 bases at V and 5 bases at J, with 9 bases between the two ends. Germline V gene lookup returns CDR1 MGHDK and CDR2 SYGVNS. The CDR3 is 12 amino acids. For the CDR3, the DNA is TGTGCCAGCAGTGTGAGTGGGCACGAGCAGTACTTC. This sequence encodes CASSVSGHEQYF.

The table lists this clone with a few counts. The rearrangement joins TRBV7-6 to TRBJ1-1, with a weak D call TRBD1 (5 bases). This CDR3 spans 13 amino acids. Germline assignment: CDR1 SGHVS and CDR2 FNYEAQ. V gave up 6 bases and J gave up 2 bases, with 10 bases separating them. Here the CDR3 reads CASRPDRNTEAFF. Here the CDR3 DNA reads TGTGCCAGCAGACCCGACAGAAACACTGAAGCTTTCTTT.

The CDR3 loop reads CASNRLAGGNEQFF. CDR3 in DNA: TGTGCCAGTAACCGACTAGCGGGAGGTAATGAGCAGTTCTTC. This chain uses TRBV19 with TRBJ2-1, with 13 nucleotides matching TRBD2. CDR1 and CDR2 (germline): LNHDA, SQIVND (reference sequence). The CDR3 length is 14 residues. J was trimmed by 7 bases and V by 7 bases; bases with no gene match: 4.

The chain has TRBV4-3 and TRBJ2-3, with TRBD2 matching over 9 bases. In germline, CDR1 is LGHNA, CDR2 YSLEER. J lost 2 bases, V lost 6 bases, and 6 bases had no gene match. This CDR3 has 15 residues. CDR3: CASRLSGGLTDTQYF. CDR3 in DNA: TGCGCCAGCAGGCTTAGCGGGGGACTCACAGATACGCAGTATTTT.

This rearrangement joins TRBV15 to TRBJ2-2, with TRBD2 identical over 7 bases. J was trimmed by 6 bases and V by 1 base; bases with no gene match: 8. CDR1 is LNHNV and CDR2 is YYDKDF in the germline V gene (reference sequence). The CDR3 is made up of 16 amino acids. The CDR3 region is CATSRGEGTFSGELFF. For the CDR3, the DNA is TGTGCCACCAGCAGAGGGGAGGGAACTTTCTCCGGGGAGCTGTTTTTT.